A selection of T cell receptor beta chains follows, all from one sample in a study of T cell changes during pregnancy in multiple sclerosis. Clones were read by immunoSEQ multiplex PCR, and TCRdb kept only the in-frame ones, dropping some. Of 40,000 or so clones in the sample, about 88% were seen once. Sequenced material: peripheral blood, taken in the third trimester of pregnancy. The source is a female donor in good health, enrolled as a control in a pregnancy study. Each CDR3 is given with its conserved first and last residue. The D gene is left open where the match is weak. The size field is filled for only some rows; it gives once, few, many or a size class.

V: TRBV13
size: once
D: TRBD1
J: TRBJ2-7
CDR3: CASSDRVNEQYF
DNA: TGTGCCAGTTCGGACAGGGTGAACGAGCAGTACTTC

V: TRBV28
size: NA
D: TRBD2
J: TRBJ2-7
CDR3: CASISGGSSYEQYF
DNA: TGTGCCAGCATAAGCGGGGGGAGTTCCTACGAGCAGTACTTC

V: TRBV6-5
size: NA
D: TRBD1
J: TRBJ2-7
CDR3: CASRRTGQGYEQYF
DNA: TGTGCCAGCAGACGTACGGGACAGGGCTACGAGCAGTACTTC

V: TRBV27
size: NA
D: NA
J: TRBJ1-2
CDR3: CASSLRLAADYGYTF
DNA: TGTGCCAGCAGTTTAAGGTTAGCGGCGGATTATGGCTACACCTTC

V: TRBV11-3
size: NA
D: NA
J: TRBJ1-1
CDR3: CASSLGGPETEAFF
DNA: TGTGCCAGCAGCTTAGGGGGCCCGGAAACTGAAGCTTTCTTT

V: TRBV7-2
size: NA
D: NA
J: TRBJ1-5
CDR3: CASSLQNSNQPQHF
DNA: TGTGCCAGCAGCTTACAGAATAGCAATCAGCCCCAGCATTTT

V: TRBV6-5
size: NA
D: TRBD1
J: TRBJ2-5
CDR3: CASSYGAGGVETQYF
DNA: TGTGCCAGCAGTTACGGGGCAGGGGGCGTCGAGACCCAGTACTTC

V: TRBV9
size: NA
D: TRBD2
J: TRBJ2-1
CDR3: CASSVSGRASDEQFF
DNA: TGTGCCAGCAGCGTTAGCGGGAGGGCAAGTGATGAGCAGTTCTTC

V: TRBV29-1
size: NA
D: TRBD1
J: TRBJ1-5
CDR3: CSVGDRGNQPQHF
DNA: TGCAGCGTTGGGGACAGGGGCAATCAGCCCCAGCATTTT

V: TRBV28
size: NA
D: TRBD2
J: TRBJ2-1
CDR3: CASTATSGRVSYNEQFF
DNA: TGTGCCAGCACCGCCACTAGCGGGAGGGTTTCCTACAATGAGCAGTTCTTC

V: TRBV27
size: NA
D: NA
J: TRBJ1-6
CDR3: CASRDPLRDKNSPLHF
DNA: TGTGCCAGCAGAGACCCCCTCCGGGACAAGAATTCACCCCTCCACTTT

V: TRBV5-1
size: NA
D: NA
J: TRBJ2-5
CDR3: CASSLPKETQYF
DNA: TGCGCCAGCAGCTTGCCTAAAGAGACCCAGTACTTC

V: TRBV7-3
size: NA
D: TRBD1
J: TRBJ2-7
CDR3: CASSPGTGSYEQYF
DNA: TGTGCCAGCAGCCCCGGGACAGGCTCCTACGAGCAGTACTTC

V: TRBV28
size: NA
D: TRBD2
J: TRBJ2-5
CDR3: CASSLSAGEPETQYF
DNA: TGTGCCAGCAGTTTATCAGCGGGAGAGCCAGAGACCCAGTACTTC

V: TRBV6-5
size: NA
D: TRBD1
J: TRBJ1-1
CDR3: CASSAWDRVGTEAFF
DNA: TGTGCCAGCAGCGCCTGGGACAGGGTAGGAACTGAAGCTTTCTTT

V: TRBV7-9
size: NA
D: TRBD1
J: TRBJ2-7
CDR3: CASSLTTGTYEQYF
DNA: TGTGCCAGCAGCCTCACGACAGGGACCTACGAGCAGTACTTC